This T cell receptor (beta chain) was recorded in a study of blood T cell repertoires in COVID-19. Study background: T cells, B-cell-depleted T cells, or PBMCs provided the cDNA or gDNA that served as material.

Donors in Cohort 3 counted as recovered after two negative PCRs, clearance, or symptom resolution. The germline gives CDR1 GTSNPN, CDR2 SVGIG (reference sequence). V gave up 8 bases and J gave up 4 bases; unmatched junction bases: 10. This CDR3 is 13 amino acids long. Original methodology: Researchers report that nucleated cell counts were estimated from reference gene primer amplification. Only in-frame clones appear in the TCRdb table, and some are missing; sequencing was by immunoSEQ multiplex PCR. V, J and clone size derive from that table, while D and trimming were established from the DNA sequence. The table shows roughly 180,000 clones, with roughly 88% occurring only once.

The chain combines TRBV30 with TRBJ1-1; 7 positions agree with TRBD1. The clonotype was recovered from a woman in her fifties or sixties who had recovered from COVID-19. Sample: PBMCs or T cells enriched from blood (not recorded which). CDR3 in amino acids: CAGWRTGLTEAFF. DNA of the CDR3: TGTGCCGGGTGGAGGACAGGACTCACTGAAGCTTTCTTT.